A single sample is the source of the 21 T cell receptor beta chains below, sequenced in a study of shared T cell receptors in the human thymus. The protocol was immunoSEQ multiplex PCR, while the TCRdb copy is restricted to in-frame clones and leaves out a portion. The sample has hundreds of thousands of clones, 70% to 90% seen once; the top ten hold roughly 0.0097%. These data were also reused for a study on human thymus T cells.

Sequenced material: thymocytes. The source of these receptors is a boy less than two years old with a congenital heart defect.

This chain connects TRBV19 to TRBJ1-2, with 8 bases aligning to TRBD1. The CDR3 length is 16 residues. V shed 7 bases and J 8 bases; nucleotides not matched to a gene: 18. CDR1 and CDR2 from the germline V gene are LNHDA and SQIVND (reference sequence). CDR3 bases: TGTGCCAGTAATGGGACAGGACTTGCTAATGTGGGGGGCTACACCTTC. Amino acids: CASNGTGLANVGGYTF.

The chain uses TRBV5-1 and TRBJ1-1; D perhaps matches TRBD1 (5 bases). The germline CDR1 and CDR2 sequences are SGHRS and YFSETQ. Trimming removed 3 bases from V and 1 base from J, with 10 bases in between. There are 14 residues in the CDR3. The chain's CDR3 is CASSCSRENTEAFF. CDR3 nucleotides: TGCGCCAGCAGCTGTAGCAGGGAGAACACTGAAGCTTTCTTT.

The CDR3 loop is CASSLPPGLADNEQFF. The DNA for the CDR3 is TGTGCCAGCAGTTTACCACCTGGACTAGCGGACAATGAGCAGTTCTTC. The chain employs TRBV5-6 and TRBJ2-1, with 10 bases matching TRBD2. This CDR3 is built from 16 residues. Trimming took 5 bases from V and 5 from J; bases not matched to a gene: 10. Germline CDR1 and CDR2: SGHDT and YYEEEE.

This sequence joins TRBV6-1 and TRBJ2-4; D remains ambiguous. V shed 4 bases and J shed 1 base, with 8 bases lying between them. The CDR3 covers 14 residues. Germline-derived CDR1 and CDR2 are MNHNS and SASEGT. CDR3 coding DNA: TGTGCCAGCAGTGTCGGTCCGGCCAAAAACATTCAGTACTTC. Its protein product is CASSVGPAKNIQYF.

This clone was recorded once. This chain joins TRBV5-4 and TRBJ2-3; 13 bases map to TRBD2. The CDR3 is made up of 17 amino acids. Germline lookup yields CDR1 SGHNT and CDR2 YYREEE (reference sequence). Losses at the gene ends were 3 bases for V and 5 bases for J; bases not matched to a gene: 9. The CDR3: CASSSGTSGTRKDTQYF. CDR3 DNA: TGTGCCAGCAGCTCCGGGACTAGCGGGACCCGGAAAGATACGCAGTATTTT.

The V and J genes are TRBV7-2 and TRBJ1-2; D remains unclear. This CDR3 contains 11 residues. The germline gives CDR1 SGHTA, CDR2 FQGNSA. Trimming stripped 2 bases from V and 4 bases from J, with 2 bases between. CDR3 sequence reads: CASSLRYGYTF. Written as DNA, the CDR3 is TGTGCCAGCAGCTTACGCTATGGCTACACCTTC.

About this clone itself: Distinct nucleotide sequences in the sample also encode this CDR3. The rearrangement uses TRBV25-1 and TRBJ1-2; TRBD1 matches at 8 bases. Germline values: CDR1 MGHDK, CDR2 SYGVNS. This CDR3 contains 13 residues. V shed 4 bases and J 3 bases; nucleotides not matched to a gene: 1. CDR3 residues: CASSVQGDYGYTF. As DNA, the CDR3 is TGTGCCAGCAGTGTACAGGGGGACTATGGCTACACCTTC.

V gene TRBV30 combines with J gene TRBJ1-2; possible D gene TRBD1, 5 bases. Germline V gene data show CDR1 as GTSNPN and CDR2 as SVGIG (reference sequence). V lost 2 bases and J lost 4, with 17 bases in between. CDR3 length: 15 residues. The CDR3 sequence is CAWSIRTSGPYGYTF. DNA of the CDR3: TGTGCCTGGAGTATCCGGACCTCAGGGCCCTATGGCTACACCTTC.

The chain uses TRBV29-1 and TRBJ2-7; weak D call: TRBD1 (5 bases). Germline V gives CDR1 SQVTM, CDR2 ANQGSEA. The CDR3 sequence is 11 residues long. The V gene lost 3 bases and the J gene lost 6 bases, with 9 bases spanning the gap. CDR3 bases: TGCAGCGTTGATCAGGGAAGCGAGCAGTACTTC. Residues: CSVDQGSEQYF.

V and J are TRBV7-2 and TRBJ2-1; TRBD2 might be the D (7 bases). Germline assignment: CDR1 SGHTA and CDR2 FQGNSA. The CDR3 contains 19 residues. The ends were cut back, 3 bases at V and 3 bases at J, with 24 bases in the middle. The DNA for the CDR3 is TGTGCCAGCAGCTTGTGGGGAGGTGGGGGGGCGGAATACTACAATGAGCAGTTCTTC. Amino acid sequence: CASSLWGGGGAEYYNEQFF.

The V gene is TRBV7-9, the J gene TRBJ2-7; D not resolved. The CDR3 has 9 amino acids. The V and J ends lost 5 bases and 12 bases respectively, with 8 bases between them. CDR1 and CDR2 from the germline V gene are SEHNR and FQNEAQ (reference sequence). Here the CDR3 reads CASSPRRYF. The CDR3 DNA follows: TGTGCCAGCAGCCCTAGACGGTACTTC.

V gene TRBV4-1 combines with J gene TRBJ2-1, with a possible D match to TRBD2 (6 bases). V dropped 0 bases and J dropped 5 bases, with 17 bases sitting between them. This CDR3 is built from 17 residues. Per the germline V gene, CDR1 is MGHRA and CDR2 is YSYEKL. The CDR3 loop is CASSQDVGLLVHNEQFF. The CDR3 nucleotides are TGCGCCAGCAGCCAAGATGTGGGACTCCTCGTTCACAATGAGCAGTTCTTC.

This clone has only one observation. V is TRBV27 and J is TRBJ1-1; D is perhaps TRBD1 (5 bases). The V and J ends lost 3 bases and 2 bases respectively, with 7 bases between them. Per the germline V gene, CDR1 is MNHEY and CDR2 is SMNVEV (reference sequence). The CDR3 extends over 13 amino acids. The CDR3 DNA follows: TGTGCCAGCAGTTTGACAGCTAACACTGAAGCTTTCTTT. The encoded protein is CASSLTANTEAFF.

This chain links TRBV6-6 with TRBJ1-5, with 7 bases aligning to TRBD1. CDR3 length: 15 residues. V lost 0 bases, J lost 1 base, and 0 bases stayed unmatched. Germline-derived CDR1 and CDR2 are MNHNY and SVGAGI (reference sequence). CDR3 loop: CASSYSTGSNQPQHF. CDR3 sequence (DNA): TGTGCCAGCAGTTACTCGACAGGGAGCAATCAGCCCCAGCATTTT.

The chain combines TRBV7-2 with TRBJ2-2; 11 bases are a match to TRBD1. The CDR3 extends over 16 amino acids. Germline lookup yields CDR1 SGHTA and CDR2 FQGNSA. Trimming removed 5 bases from V and 5 bases from J; junction bases left unmatched: 7. Here the CDR3 reads CASSHGTGGGTGELFF. CDR3 DNA sequence: TGTGCCAGCAGCCATGGGACAGGGGGAGGAACCGGGGAGCTGTTTTTT.

This chain uses TRBV7-8 with TRBJ1-5; TRBD1 might be the D (5 bases). CDR3 size: 15 residues. V was trimmed by 5 bases and J by 2 bases, leaving 13 bases between them. Germline CDR1 and CDR2: SGHVS and FQNEAQ. The CDR3 DNA follows: TGTGCCAGCAGCCCCCCGGGACTGGGCAATCAGCCCCAGCATTTT. Residues: CASSPPGLGNQPQHF.

This clone came up once. The V and J genes are TRBV5-1 and TRBJ1-4; a possible D gene is TRBD1 (6 bases). Trimming shortened V by 5 bases and J by 8 bases, and 13 bases separated the two germline ends. Germline loops: CDR1 SGHRS, CDR2 YFSETQ. The CDR3 covers 13 residues. CDR3 protein: CASSNRTGEKLFF. DNA of the CDR3: TGCGCCAGCAGTAACCGAACAGGGGAAAAACTGTTTTTT.

This chain connects TRBV2 to TRBJ2-3; TRBD2 matches 11 bases. Per the germline V gene, CDR1 is SNHLY and CDR2 is FYNNEI. J lost 2 bases, V lost 6 bases, and 10 bases had no gene match. The CDR3 sequence is 17 residues long. CDR3 region: CASSLGLAGLSTDTQYF. The DNA of the CDR3 is TGTGCCAGCAGCCTCGGACTAGCGGGCCTCTCCACAGATACGCAGTATTTT.

The gene calls are TRBV27 and TRBJ2-7; 10 nucleotides align to TRBD2. With V trimmed by 3 bases and J by 3 bases, 2 bases remained unmatched. Per the germline V gene, CDR1 is MNHEY and CDR2 is SMNVEV (reference sequence). The CDR3 totals 14 residues. The CDR3 is CASSFSGRNYEQYF. In DNA form, the CDR3 reads TGTGCCAGCAGTTTTAGCGGGAGGAACTACGAGCAGTACTTC.

J is TRBJ1-2 and V is TRBV11-2; D might be TRBD1 (5 bases). The germline V and J ends were trimmed by 3 bases and 3 bases, with 20 bases remaining between them. Germline CDR1 SGHAT, CDR2 FQNNGV. The CDR3 spans 17 residues. CDR3 in DNA: TGTGCCAGCAGCTTGTCAGCCTCAACGGGGGGGGACTATGGCTACACCTTC. Translated, it gives CASSLSASTGGDYGYTF.

The chain carries TRBV11-2 and TRBJ1-2; 8 nucleotides align to TRBD1. The germline V gene has CDR1 SGHAT and CDR2 FQNNGV. The CDR3 extends over 17 amino acids. With 4 bases clipped from V and 5 bases from J, the junction kept 15 bases outside the gene matches. The CDR3 spells CASSYGQGPPIGYGYTF. CDR3 nucleotide sequence: TGTGCCAGCAGCTATGGACAGGGCCCCCCTATTGGGTATGGCTACACCTTC.